This is a list of T cell receptor beta chains from one sample in a study of regulatory T cells in long-lasting Graves disease. TCRdb itself ran the multiplex PCR reads through MiXCR, one entry per CDR3 protein. This table holds about 310,000 distinct CDR3 sequences, around a fifth found once. The sequences come from peripheral blood mononuclear cells (PBMCs), collected when the disease was refractory, from a patient treated with antithyroid drugs. These receptors were taken from a female donor with Graves disease. The conserved cysteine and the conserved F or W are not part of the CDR3 here.

V,J,CDR3
TRBV5-1,TRBJ2-7,ASSLVADSYEQY
TRBV27,TRBJ1-1,ASSLFAEAF
TRBV6-5,TRBJ1-1,ASSYGLYRQGGTEAF
TRBV20-1,TRBJ2-5,SARDGGDSASDRETQY
TRBV7-9,TRBJ2-5,ASSGWTSGQQETQY
TRBV28,TRBJ2-7,ASSLGGLIHEQY
TRBV28,TRBJ1-4,ASSGEKLF
TRBV19,TRBJ1-2,ASSTNTYGYT
TRBV20-1,TRBJ1-5,SAPYGGYNQPQH
TRBV19,TRBJ1-2,ASSMGSGLLFNGYT
TRBV20-1,TRBJ1-1,SARLWADEAF
TRBV11-1,TRBJ1-2,ASSSLGRPNYGYT
TRBV29-1,TRBJ2-2,SAGLAGVGTGELF
TRBV6-2/TRBV6-3,TRBJ2-7,ASSEMTSGIYEQY
TRBV5-5,TRBJ1-2,ASSLSGQGSYGYT
TRBV6-1,TRBJ2-1,ATHGTSGSNEQF
TRBV4-3,TRBJ1-1,ASSQVGGNTEAF
TRBV5-1,TRBJ1-4,ASSLRAGDGEKLF
TRBV30,TRBJ2-4,AWSVSRESIQY
TRBV25-1,TRBJ1-6,ASSRAGENSPLH
TRBV20-1,TRBJ2-5,SARGGSQETQY
TRBV5-1,TRBJ2-1,ASSLDGGGTNEQF
TRBV6-1,TRBJ1-5,ASSRDREVDQPQH
TRBV30,TRBJ2-5,AWRQRGQETQY
TRBV20-1,TRBJ2-7,SARTGQGSNEQY
TRBV5-4,TRBJ1-2,ASSSWTGGGGYT
TRBV7-2,TRBJ2-5,ASSLVPMGGELETQY
TRBV28,TRBJ2-5,ASRLDRGEETQY
TRBV6-1,TRBJ2-1,ASKPSSYNEQF
TRBV7-6,TRBJ1-2,ASSLGTGGAGYGYT
TRBV27,TRBJ2-2,ASTRRLAVNTGELF
TRBV4-3,TRBJ1-4,ASSPKIGTVLRGKLF
TRBV7-2,TRBJ2-2,ASSLGFRTSMRTNTGELF
TRBV11-2,TRBJ2-3,ASRGLYRGSTDTQY
TRBV27,TRBJ2-7,ASSLIGREQY
TRBV6-5,TRBJ1-1,ASSFLQGTEAF
TRBV28,TRBJ2-5,ASRPVRTPSGQETQY
TRBV29-1,TRBJ1-1,SVARQNTEAF
TRBV6-5,TRBJ2-7,ASSYRRGSYEQY
TRBV29-1,TRBJ2-7,SVEAQYSYEQY
TRBV4-3,TRBJ2-7,ASSQGGQGTVSYEQY
TRBV20-1,TRBJ1-1,SARTRGAMNTEAF